The 30 T cell receptor beta chains listed next were all sequenced from one sample in a study of beta chain features in type 1 diabetes. Sequencing targeted expressed TCRB transcripts, as all isolated RNA had been reverse transcribed. Generated by immunoSEQ multiplex PCR, the TCRdb table keeps only in-frame clones and is missing some. Here the sample spans under 950,000 clones, roughly 15% being singletons. Sequencing used naive CD4+ T cells from blood. Receptors were obtained from a woman between 18 and 29 years old in good health.

This clone has only a few counts. The chain carries TRBV4-3 and TRBJ2-3; D is possibly TRBD1 or TRBD2 (5 bases each). CDR3 length: 20 residues. In germline, CDR1 is LGHNA, CDR2 YSLEER. V was trimmed by 4 bases and J by 2 bases, leaving 28 bases between them. The CDR3 sequence is CASSLARDPGPAFHTDTQYF. The CDR3 DNA sequence: TGCGCCAGCAGCCTAGCCCGGGACCCCGGTCCCGCATTCCACACAGATACGCAGTATTTT.

V and J are TRBV28 and TRBJ2-5; TRBD1 matches 9 bases. Germline CDR1 MDHEN, CDR2 SYDVKM. The J segment lost 5 bases and the V segment lost 6 bases, leaving 7 bases of the junction unmatched. The CDR3 runs 14 residues. Here the CDR3 DNA reads TGTGCCAGCAGGTTCGGGGACAGGGACGAGACCCAGTACTTC. Translation: CASRFGDRDETQYF.

V gene TRBV6-6 combines with J gene TRBJ2-4; D is ambiguous. Germline CDR1 MNHNY, CDR2 SVGAGI (reference sequence). The CDR3 has 12 residues. The V end lost 2 bases, the J end lost 15 bases, and 14 bases lay between the germline ends. The CDR3 region has the DNA TGTGCCAGCAGTTACGGTATGACACCCGTGTACTTC. Translated, it gives CASSYGMTPVYF.

This rearrangement joins TRBV21-1 to TRBJ2-7; the table's D call of TRBD1 was not tested on the DNA. TRBV21-1 is deemed a pseudogene. The CDR3 loop spans 14 amino acids. The CDR3 DNA is TGTGCCAGCAGCTCACAGACAGGGAACTACGAGCAGTACTTC. As protein: CASSSQTGNYEQYF.

In DNA form, the CDR3 reads TGTGCCAGCAGTGTCAGGGGGGGATCGTCTTACAATGAGCAGTTCTTC. This sequence encodes CASSVRGGSSYNEQFF. The chain links TRBV6-4 to TRBJ2-1, with D possibly being TRBD1 or TRBD2 (7 bases each). Germline assignment: CDR1 MRHNA and CDR2 SNTAGT. With 4 bases removed from V and 4 bases from J, the gap between germline ends came to 17 bases. CDR3 size: 16 residues.

The table lists this clone with a few counts. V gene TRBV29-1 combines with J gene TRBJ2-7; no clear D. Deletions cut 1 base from V and 3 bases from J, with 13 bases between. CDR1 SQVTM and CDR2 ANQGSEA come from the germline V gene. This CDR3 region has 14 residues. This CDR3 is CSVEVLGLNYEQYF. The CDR3 DNA reads as TGCAGCGTTGAAGTTCTGGGCCTGAACTACGAGCAGTACTTC.

V gene TRBV7-6 combines with J gene TRBJ2-2, with TRBD2 as a possible D gene (5 bases). The CDR3 is made up of 14 amino acids. Per germline, CDR1 SGHVS and CDR2 FNYEAQ. V shed 2 bases and J shed 6 bases, with 10 bases lying between them. The CDR3 reads CASSLPAVAGELFF. The CDR3 DNA reads TGTGCCAGCAGCTTACCAGCGGTAGCCGGGGAGCTGTTTTTT.

J is TRBJ2-5 and V is TRBV7-2; D remains unclear. Per the germline V gene, CDR1 is SGHTA and CDR2 is FQGNSA. The CDR3 is made up of 14 amino acids. V was trimmed by 2 bases and J by 3 bases, leaving 10 bases between them. The CDR3 protein is CASSLMVSEETQYF. CDR3 DNA: TGTGCCAGCAGCTTAATGGTCAGTGAAGAGACCCAGTACTTC.

The rearrangement joins TRBV29-1 to TRBJ2-7; 7 nucleotides line up with TRBD1. Germline V gene data show CDR1 as SQVTM and CDR2 as ANQGSEA. This CDR3 region has 15 residues. V trimming: 5 bases; J trimming: 0 bases; junction bases outside the gene matches: 10. The CDR3, as DNA: TGCAGCGTTAAGCCCGGGACAGCTAGCTCCTACGAGCAGTACTTC. This codes for CSVKPGTASSYEQYF.

The chain links TRBV11-3 to TRBJ2-1; D is undetermined. The CDR3 consists of 15 residues. The V end lost 0 bases, the J end lost 4 bases, and 10 bases lay between the germline ends. Germline-derived CDR1 and CDR2 are SGHNT and YENEEA. CDR3 nucleotides: TGTGCCAGCAGCTTAGAAACCAGCGAATACAATGAGCAGTTCTTC. This gives the protein CASSLETSEYNEQFF.

This clone was recorded a few times. The chain joins TRBV25-1 to TRBJ2-7, with D hard to call. CDR1 and CDR2 (germline): MGHDK, SYGVNS. V shed 1 base and J shed 3 bases, with 13 bases lying between them. The CDR3 spans 15 residues. CDR3 region: CASSELGKVGYEQYF. The CDR3 nucleotides read TGTGCCAGCAGTGAATTGGGGAAGGTAGGCTACGAGCAGTACTTC.

The chain has TRBV4-1 and TRBJ2-1, with D unclear. The germline V and J ends were trimmed by 5 bases and 1 base, with 15 bases remaining between them. The CDR3 is made up of 16 amino acids. Germline V lookup: CDR1 MGHRA, CDR2 YSYEKL. This CDR3 is CASSLVRISSYNEQFF. CDR3 DNA sequence: TGCGCCAGCAGCTTGGTTCGGATTTCGTCCTACAATGAGCAGTTCTTC.

The CDR3 bases are TGTGCCAGCAGCCCCTCGCGGGATCTCCCTATGGTGACCTTC. It yields the protein CASSPSRDLPMVTF. The V call is TRBV7-9, the J call TRBJ1-2; no clear D gene. This CDR3 has 14 amino acids. The ends were cut back, 5 bases at V and 14 bases at J, with 24 bases in the middle. Germline V gene data show CDR1 as SEHNR and CDR2 as FQNEAQ (reference sequence).

This clone was detected only a few times. The chain is built from TRBV6-1 and TRBJ2-4; D is possibly TRBD1 or TRBD2 (5 bases each). V lost 1 base and J lost 0, with 7 bases in between. This CDR3 has 15 amino acids. CDR1 is MNHNS and CDR2 is SASEGT in the germline V gene. The CDR3 is CASSEGGIAKNIQYF. The CDR3, as DNA: TGTGCCAGCAGTGAAGGGGGGATAGCCAAAAACATTCAGTACTTC.

The chain has TRBV28 and TRBJ2-7; tentatively, D is TRBD1 (5 bases). CDR3 length equals 13 residues. The V end lost 1 base, the J end lost 6 bases, and 10 bases lay between the germline ends. Germline V gene data show CDR1 as MDHEN and CDR2 as SYDVKM. In DNA form, the CDR3 reads TGTGCCAGCAGTTTATCCCCAGGGCCCGAGCAGTACTTC. It yields the protein CASSLSPGPEQYF.

The chain carries TRBV15 and TRBJ2-5; D possibly uses TRBD1 or TRBD2 (6 bases each). V was cut by 5 bases and J by 4 bases, with 20 bases left in between. Germline-derived CDR1 and CDR2 are LNHNV and YYDKDF (reference sequence). This CDR3 comprises 16 residues. CDR3 region: CATSPRLGGRGETQYF. Written as DNA, the CDR3 is TGTGCCACCAGCCCCCGACTGGGGGGCCGGGGAGAGACCCAGTACTTC.

This clone was recorded a few times. This rearrangement joins TRBV6-1 to TRBJ2-5; D is possibly TRBD1 (6 bases). Germline V CDR1 and CDR2: MNHNS, SASEGT. CDR3 size: 12 residues. The ends were cut back, 7 bases at V and 9 bases at J, with 15 bases in the middle. For the CDR3, the DNA is TGTGCCAGCAATTGGGACACGGCGGCCCAGTACTTC. Protein sequence: CASNWDTAAQYF.

This sequence joins TRBV7-2 and TRBJ2-2; D possibly corresponds to TRBD2 (6 bases). Germline V CDR1 and CDR2: SGHTA, FQGNSA. Trimming pared 1 base from V and 6 bases from J, leaving 12 bases between. This CDR3 has 15 residues. CDR3 amino acids: CASSLVEGAAGELFF. DNA of the CDR3: TGTGCCAGCAGCTTAGTGGAGGGCGCGGCCGGGGAGCTGTTTTTT.

Only a few counts were recorded for this clone. Other DNA sequences in the same sample also yield this CDR3. The chain uses TRBV9 and TRBJ1-5, with unresolved D. V lost 0 bases and J 5 bases, leaving 6 bases between the germline ends. The CDR3 contains 13 residues. Germline assignment: CDR1 SGDLS and CDR2 YYNGEE. CDR3 sequence reads: CASSVATDQPQHF. The DNA for the CDR3 is TGTGCCAGCAGCGTAGCTACAGATCAGCCCCAGCATTTT.

This clone turned up a few times. The chain links TRBV28 to TRBJ2-7, with D unclear. Trimming took off 5 bases at V and 2 bases at J, with 10 bases between the two ends. This CDR3 comprises 13 residues. Germline V lookup: CDR1 MDHEN, CDR2 SYDVKM. The CDR3, as DNA: TGTGCCAGCAGTATCTCGTGGGCCTACGAGCAGTACTTC. It translates to CASSISWAYEQYF.

This chain connects TRBV6-5 to TRBJ1-2; TRBD1 agrees at 9 bases. The CDR3 consists of 15 residues. J gave up 3 bases and V 6 bases, and 8 bases lay outside the gene matches. Germline V gene lookup returns CDR1 MNHEY and CDR2 SVGAGI. The CDR3 DNA is TGTGCCAGCAGCGACACAGGGGGCGCGTACTATGGCTACACCTTC. Its protein is CASSDTGGAYYGYTF.

The rearrangement uses TRBV6-6 and TRBJ2-1; TRBD1 matches at 7 bases. CDR1 and CDR2 from the germline V gene are MNHNY and SVGAGI (reference sequence). The CDR3 consists of 15 residues. Germline trimming cut 8 bases from V and 5 bases from J; bases unmatched to any gene: 12. CDR3 sequence reads: CASLLITGVHNEQFF. CDR3 nucleotides: TGTGCCAGCCTACTAATCACAGGGGTCCACAATGAGCAGTTCTTC.

This clone was seen a handful of times. The chain couples TRBV7-9 to TRBJ2-1, with 8 bases fitting TRBD1. CDR1 is SEHNR and CDR2 is FQNEAQ in the germline V gene (reference sequence). This CDR3 is built from 13 residues. With 6 bases clipped from V and 6 bases from J, the junction kept 4 bases outside the gene matches. CDR3 amino acids: CASRFQGANEQFF. CDR3 in DNA: TGTGCCAGCAGATTCCAGGGGGCCAATGAGCAGTTCTTC.

The rearrangement uses TRBV7-2 and TRBJ2-1; 7 bases map to TRBD1. The germline gives CDR1 SGHTA, CDR2 FQGNSA. The CDR3 covers 16 residues. With 5 bases clipped from V and 2 bases from J, the junction kept 9 bases outside the gene matches. The CDR3 DNA follows: TGTGCCAGCAGCCCCAGACAGGGTACGGCCTACAATGAGCAGTTCTTC. This translates into CASSPRQGTAYNEQFF.

This chain joins TRBV29-1 and TRBJ2-1; TRBD1 agrees at 8 bases. The CDR3 has 13 residues. Germline-derived CDR1 and CDR2 are SQVTM and ANQGSEA. Trimming at V came to 7 bases and at J to 0 bases, leaving 2 bases not matched to a gene. The CDR3 nucleotides are TGCAGCGGGACAGGGACCTCCTACAATGAGCAGTTCTTC. Encoded protein: CSGTGTSYNEQFF.

This clone has a handful of counts. The rearrangement uses TRBV7-8 and TRBJ2-5; D perhaps matches TRBD2 (5 bases). Trimming stripped 6 bases from V and 1 base from J, with 15 bases between. This CDR3 is 15 amino acids long. From germline, CDR1 is SGHVS and CDR2 FQNEAQ. CDR3 DNA: TGTGCCAGCAGTAGAGGGCCGGGTCTCCAAGAGACCCAGTACTTC. This sequence encodes CASSRGPGLQETQYF.

Only a few counts were recorded for this clone. The rearrangement links TRBV4-1 to TRBJ2-7; D unclear. Germline V gives CDR1 MGHRA, CDR2 YSYEKL. Between the trimmed V and J ends, which lost 1 base and 0 bases, there was a span of 10 bases. The CDR3 length is 15 residues. CDR3 sequence (DNA): TGCGCCAGCAGCCAAGGGGCGGTCGGCTCCTACGAGCAGTACTTC. This translates into CASSQGAVGSYEQYF.

This clone was seen a handful of times. This rearrangement joins TRBV15 to TRBJ2-1, with 9 bases that match TRBD2. Germline values: CDR1 LNHNV, CDR2 YYDKDF (reference sequence). There are 17 residues in the CDR3. The V gene end was trimmed by 2 bases and the J gene end by 2 bases; junction bases not matched to a gene: 7. The CDR3, as DNA: TGTGCCACCAGCAGATCCGGACTAGCGAGACCCTACAATGAGCAGTTCTTC. Protein: CATSRSGLARPYNEQFF.

The chain uses TRBV19 and TRBJ2-1; D is undetermined. V lost 1 base, J lost 9 bases, and 13 bases lay in between. There are 14 residues in the CDR3. From germline, CDR1 is LNHDA and CDR2 SQIVND (reference sequence). Here the CDR3 DNA reads TGTGCCAGTAGTATAGTAGGGCTTCTCGGTGAGCAGTTCTTC. It codes for CASSIVGLLGEQFF.

The table lists this clone with a few counts. The J gene is TRBJ2-5, the V gene TRBV7-3; D perhaps matches TRBD2 (6 bases). Trimming took off 4 bases at V and 4 bases at J, with 10 bases between the two ends. Germline V lookup: CDR1 SGHTA, CDR2 FQGTGA. The CDR3 is made up of 13 amino acids. The CDR3 region is CASSSLGGETQYF. The DNA for the CDR3 is TGTGCCAGCAGCTCCCTGGGGGGAGAGACCCAGTACTTC.